This is a list of T cell receptor beta chains from one sample in a study of blood T cell repertoires in COVID-19. Sequencing was performed with immunoSEQ multiplex PCR; in TCRdb, only in-frame clones are kept and a portion is missing. Here the sample spans over 100,000 clones, 91% being singletons. Sequences were obtained from peripheral blood. The receptors were gathered from a human donor in a cohort sampled during active COVID-19. Both conserved end residues are part of each CDR3. D genes are given only for firm matches. Some rows have no size entry. The others give once, few or many, or a class for an expanded clone.

.	.	TRBV3-1/TRBV3-2	TRBJ2-7	CASSLNTYYEQYF	TGTGCCAGCAGCCTGAATACCTACTACGAGCAGTACTTC
.	TRBD2	TRBV5-1	TRBJ2-1	CASSLAPLAGGTNEQFF	TGCGCCAGCAGCTTGGCCCCACTAGCGGGGGGGACTAATGAGCAGTTCTTC
.	TRBD1	TRBV7-2	TRBJ2-7	CASSSPRRDSRRYEQYF	TGTGCCAGCAGCTCACCTAGACGGGACAGCCGGAGGTACGAGCAGTACTTC
.	.	TRBV5-5	TRBJ2-1	CASSFLGSGTFSEQFF	TGTGCCAGCAGCTTCCTCGGGTCAGGGACATTTTCTGAGCAGTTCTTC
.	TRBD1	TRBV5-1	TRBJ2-7	CASSQGRGPRNEQYF	TGCGCCAGCAGCCAAGGTAGGGGGCCGAGGAACGAGCAGTACTTC
.	TRBD2	TRBV2	TRBJ2-2	CASSDETSGTGELFF	TGTGCCAGCAGTGATGAGACTAGCGGAACCGGGGAGCTGTTTTTT
.	TRBD2	TRBV4-3	TRBJ2-1	CASSQYSGRPGEQFF	TGCGCCAGCAGCCAATATAGCGGGAGACCTGGAGAGCAGTTCTTC
.	TRBD2	TRBV11-2	TRBJ2-4	CASSGTSGVKNIQYF	TGTGCCAGCAGCGGGACTAGCGGAGTCAAAAACATTCAGTACTTC
.	.	TRBV6-5	TRBJ2-2	CASRTGANTGELFF	TGTGCCAGCAGGACAGGAGCGAACACCGGGGAGCTGTTTTTT
.	.	TRBV7-8	TRBJ2-1	CASSFRGEQFF	TGTGCCAGCAGCTTTCGGGGTGAGCAGTTCTTC
.	.	TRBV3-1/TRBV3-2	TRBJ1-2	CASSQEQGLDGYTF	TGTGCCAGCAGCCAAGAGCAGGGTCTGGATGGCTACACCTTC
.	TRBD2	TRBV25-1	TRBJ2-3	CASSTPTSGKPWDTQYF	TGTGCCAGCAGTACACCGACTAGCGGGAAGCCTTGGGATACGCAGTATTTT
once	TRBD1	TRBV10-1	TRBJ2-1	CASSGIRTGGYSVNEQFF	TGCGCCAGCAGTGGGATCAGGACAGGGGGCTATTCTGTTAATGAGCAGTTCTTC
.	.	TRBV6-5	TRBJ2-3	CASSYGRETDTQYF	TGTGCCAGCAGTTACGGCAGGGAAACAGATACGCAGTATTTT
once	TRBD1	TRBV19	TRBJ2-1	CASTGQGRNEQFF	TGTGCCAGCACGGGACAGGGGCGGAATGAGCAGTTCTTC
.	.	TRBV7-3	TRBJ2-1	CASSLTSAGANNEQFF	TGTGCCAGCAGCTTAACTTCGGCGGGGGCAAACAATGAGCAGTTCTTC
.	.	TRBV4-2	TRBJ2-3	CASSQGHWGITTDTQYF	TGTGCCAGCAGCCAAGGGCATTGGGGCATTACCACAGATACGCAGTATTTT
.	.	TRBV28	TRBJ1-2	CASSTPGTVGYTF	TGTGCCAGCAGCACCCCCGGGACTGTTGGCTACACCTTC
.	.	TRBV28	TRBJ1-3	CASSFDGWGPGNTIYF	TGTGCCAGCAGTTTCGACGGGTGGGGCCCTGGAAACACCATATATTTT
.	TRBD2	TRBV29-1	TRBJ2-1	CSVVSGRANNEQFF	TGCAGCGTTGTATCCGGGAGGGCCAATAATGAGCAGTTCTTC
.	.	TRBV18	TRBJ2-7	CASSPLLTENYYEQYF	TGTGCCAGCTCACCACTATTGACAGAAAACTACTACGAGCAGTACTTC
.	.	TRBV4-2	TRBJ2-5	CASSQDPGQETQYF	TGTGCCAGCAGCCAAGATCCGGGCCAAGAGACCCAGTACTTC
.	.	TRBV11-2	TRBJ2-3	CASSLDLDKHTDTQYF	TGTGCCAGCAGCTTAGATTTGGACAAACACACAGATACGCAGTATTTT
once	.	TRBV14	TRBJ2-1	CASSHGFSREDEQFF	TGTGCCAGCAGCCACGGGTTTTCCAGGGAGGATGAGCAGTTCTTC
.	TRBD2	TRBV9	TRBJ2-7	CASSVRAGVPYEQYF	TGTGCCAGCAGCGTTCGAGCGGGGGTGCCCTACGAGCAGTACTTC
.	TRBD1	TRBV5-6	TRBJ2-7	CASSPFLGTGHEQYF	TGTGCCAGCAGCCCTTTCTTGGGGACAGGGCACGAGCAGTACTTC
.	.	TRBV11-2	TRBJ2-6	CASSRATSGANVLTF	TGTGCCAGCAGCCGCGCGACTTCGGGGGCCAACGTCCTGACTTTC
.	.	TRBV11-2	TRBJ1-4	CASSQTGWEKLFF	TGTGCCAGCAGTCAAACCGGTTGGGAGAAACTGTTTTTT
.	.	TRBV7-2	TRBJ2-3	CASSPYSNTDTQYF	TGTGCCAGCAGCCCCTATTCTAACACAGATACGCAGTATTTT
.	.	TRBV11-2	TRBJ2-7	CASSRLLASYEQYF	TGTGCCAGCAGCCGATTACTCGCCTCCTACGAGCAGTACTTC
.	.	TRBV7-3	TRBJ2-1	CASGGNSINNEQFF	TGTGCCAGCGGGGGGAATAGCATCAACAATGAGCAGTTCTTC
.	TRBD1	TRBV5-4	TRBJ1-6	CASSLGRGENSPLHF	TGTGCCAGCAGCTTGGGCAGGGGGGAGAATTCACCCCTCCACTTT
.	TRBD2	TRBV11-2	TRBJ2-1	CASSSRLAGGFVNEQFF	TGTGCCAGCAGCTCTCGACTAGCGGGAGGGTTCGTTAATGAGCAGTTCTTC
.	TRBD1	TRBV5-1	TRBJ2-1	CASSLGQGINEQFF	TGCGCCAGCAGCTTGGGACAGGGGATCAATGAGCAGTTCTTC
.	.	TRBV4-3	TRBJ2-1	CASRGEDYNEQFF	TGCGCCAGCCGCGGGGAAGACTACAATGAGCAGTTCTTC
.	TRBD1	TRBV7-9	TRBJ1-1	CASSSPTGRRVAEAFF	TGTGCCAGCAGCTCCCCGACAGGGCGAAGGGTGGCTGAAGCTTTCTTT
.	.	TRBV6-4	TRBJ2-1	CASPPVGRDRGNEQFF	TGTGCCAGCCCCCCGGTAGGGCGGGACCGTGGTAATGAGCAGTTCTTC
.	TRBD1	TRBV6-2/TRBV6-3	TRBJ2-7	CASRPRPGTVSTYEQYF	TGTGCCAGCAGGCCTCGACCCGGGACAGTCTCCACCTACGAGCAGTACTTC
.	.	TRBV9	TRBJ2-5	CASSAEGGGETQYF	TGTGCCAGCAGTGCCGAAGGAGGGGGCGAGACCCAGTACTTC
.	.	TRBV5-1	TRBJ2-7	CASSLTGEVSEQYF	TGCGCCAGCAGCTTGACAGGGGAGGTCAGCGAGCAGTACTTC
.	.	TRBV27	TRBJ1-1	CASRPHEATEAFF	TGTGCCAGCAGGCCCCACGAGGCCACTGAAGCTTTCTTT
.	TRBD1	TRBV3-1/TRBV3-2	TRBJ2-5	CASSRPSWGQGYQETQYF	TGTGCCAGCAGCCGCCCCTCCTGGGGACAGGGGTACCAAGAGACCCAGTACTTC
.	TRBD1	TRBV6-5	TRBJ2-3	CASSSSGTGVRTQYF	TGTGCCAGCAGCTCTTCCGGGACAGGTGTCCGAACGCAGTATTTT
.	TRBD1	TRBV11-2	TRBJ1-2	CASSLRQGEGSYGYTF	TGTGCCAGCAGCCTTCGACAGGGTGAGGGCTCTTATGGCTACACCTTC
.	.	TRBV5-1	TRBJ2-3	CASSLDGTPSTDTQYF	TGCGCCAGCAGCTTGGACGGGACTCCCAGCACAGATACGCAGTATTTT
.	.	TRBV4-2	TRBJ1-1	CASSPPENTEAFF	TGTGCCAGCAGCCCGCCAGAGAACACTGAAGCTTTCTTT
.	TRBD2	TRBV6-2/TRBV6-3	TRBJ2-5	CASSGGTSGLLQETQYF	TGTGCCAGCAGTGGGGGGACTAGCGGACTTCTCCAAGAGACCCAGTACTTC
.	TRBD1	TRBV4-3	TRBJ1-3	CASSQVTGSTGNTIYF	TGCGCCAGCAGCCAGGTGACAGGGTCTACAGGAAACACCATATATTTT
.	TRBD2	TRBV13	TRBJ2-1	CASSKAGVGVNEQFF	TGTGCCAGCAGCAAAGCGGGAGTTGGTGTAAATGAGCAGTTCTTC